These T cell receptor beta chains were read from a single sample in a study of CD8 T cell repertoires and HIV-1 epitope variants. Antigen specificity for these receptors is unknown. Generated by immunoSEQ multiplex PCR, the TCRdb table keeps only in-frame clones and is missing some. The sample includes approximately 6,000 clones, under 75% of them seen just once. Input material: cultured CD8+ T cells derived from PBMCs. The receptors derive from a male donor with HIV. Both conserved end residues are part of each CDR3. Fields, in order: J gene, V gene, CDR3 protein.

TRBJ2-7 | TRBV7-9 | CASSSRGQGPYEQYF
TRBJ2-3 | TRBV27 | CASSLLGPYTDTQYF
TRBJ2-5 | TRBV7-9 | CASSSTQGLETQYF
TRBJ2-7 | TRBV4-3 | CASSQFAEYEQYF
TRBJ2-7 | TRBV6-1 | CASSERGWPASYEQYF
TRBJ1-2 | TRBV5-8 | CASSLLNNYGYTF
TRBJ2-5 | TRBV19 | CASSIVAWETQYF
TRBJ2-5 | TRBV5-1 | CASSLLGILEETQYF
TRBJ2-6 | TRBV6-5 | CASSYTGGSGANVLTF
TRBJ2-7 | TRBV11-2 | CASSFGVAGSNEQYF
TRBJ1-2 | TRBV5-2 | CASSQDPPDLDYGYTF
TRBJ2-1 | TRBV10-1 | CASSGTSGSYNEQFF
TRBJ2-1 | TRBV19 | CASSMEVAGGPGEQFF
TRBJ2-7 | TRBV4-1 | CASSQVEGGEQYF
TRBJ1-5 | TRBV27 | CASGLLNNQPQHF
TRBJ2-7 | TRBV11-2 | CASSLVGSYEQYF
TRBJ1-2 | TRBV10-2 | CASSGQALYGYTF